The present TCR beta chain was sequenced within a study of CD8 T cells in ankylosing spondylitis. TCRdb called the 5' RACE reads again in MiXCR, with one record for every CDR3 protein. The sample includes roughly 17,000 distinct CDR3 sequences, 8% to 9% of them seen just once. Only a few counts were recorded for this clonotype. V lost 6 bases and J lost 1; bases outside the gene matches: 1. Per germline, CDR1 MDHEN and CDR2 SYDVKM. The CDR3 has 13 residues. The sample consisted of blood. The clonotype originates from a male donor with ankylosing spondylitis or in good health (not recorded which). The chain uses TRBV28 and TRBJ1-1, with 8 bases that match TRBD1. The CDR3 coding sequence is TGTGCCAGCAGGGGGACAGGGAACACTGAAGCTTTCTTT. Translated: CASRGTGNTEAFF.